A selection of T cell receptor beta chains follows, all from one sample in a study of cytomegalovirus exposure and HLA in healthy donors. TCRdb keeps only in-frame clones here, not all; method: immunoSEQ multiplex PCR. The sample holds some 130,000 clones, approximately 82% seen once. Sequences were obtained from PBMCs. The receptors were gathered from a boy between 2 and 10 years old in good health and CMV-seronegative. Both conserved end residues are part of each CDR3. A D gene is named only where the DNA matches it firmly. The size entry is marked missing in some rows and otherwise reads once, few, many or a size class.

v_gene	d_gene	j_gene	abundance	CDR3aa	CDR3nt
TRBV10-3	-	TRBJ1-5	-	CATVPGPGPGQPQHF	TGTGCCACCGTTCCGGGCCCAGGGCCCGGTCAGCCCCAGCATTTT
TRBV5-6	-	TRBJ2-1	-	CASSSLGSSYNEQFF	TGTGCCAGCAGCAGTCTGGGGAGCTCCTACAATGAGCAGTTCTTC
TRBV25-1	-	TRBJ2-7	-	CASSEYVAQPEEQYF	TGTGCCAGCAGTGAGTATGTGGCACAGCCTGAAGAGCAGTACTTC
TRBV7-9	TRBD1	TRBJ1-2	-	CASSLAGQGIWGYTF	TGTGCCAGCAGCTTAGCGGGACAGGGGATTTGGGGCTACACCTTC
TRBV7-8	-	TRBJ1-2	-	CASSPGVYGYTF	TGTGCCAGCAGCCCCGGGGTCTATGGCTACACCTTC
TRBV7-2	TRBD1	TRBJ2-1	few	CASREGGSNEQFF	TGTGCCAGCAGAGAAGGGGGCTCCAATGAGCAGTTCTTC
TRBV15	-	TRBJ2-7	-	CATSGIQEPSYEQYF	TGTGCCACCAGCGGAATACAGGAACCGTCCTACGAGCAGTACTTC
TRBV7-2	TRBD1	TRBJ1-5	-	CASSSWDSTNQPQHF	TGTGCCAGCAGTTCCTGGGACAGCACCAATCAGCCCCAGCATTTT
TRBV30	TRBD1	TRBJ1-1	-	CAWSLGQGLSEAFF	TGTGCCTGGAGTTTAGGACAGGGGTTAAGTGAAGCTTTCTTT
TRBV6-1	TRBD1	TRBJ2-7	-	CASSAGTGGDEQYF	TGTGCCAGCAGTGCTGGGACAGGGGGAGACGAGCAGTACTTC
TRBV12-5	TRBD2	TRBJ2-5	-	CASAPGLAQETQYF	TGTGCTAGTGCCCCGGGACTAGCCCAAGAGACCCAGTACTTC
TRBV6-5	-	TRBJ2-3	-	CASSPTTDTQYF	TGTGCCAGCAGTCCTACCACAGATACGCAGTATTTT
TRBV10-2	-	TRBJ2-1	-	CASSPYNEQFF	TGCGCCAGCAGCCCTTACAATGAGCAGTTCTTC
TRBV7-8	TRBD2	TRBJ2-3	-	CASSASLAGGTDTQYF	TGTGCCAGCAGCGCCTCACTAGCGGGGGGCACAGATACGCAGTATTTT
TRBV30	TRBD2	TRBJ2-1	-	CAWSSGTSGGGEQFF	TGTGCCTGGAGTTCCGGGACTAGCGGCGGGGGTGAGCAGTTCTTC
TRBV9	-	TRBJ1-1	-	CASSVAPLQGEAFF	TGTGCCAGCAGCGTAGCTCCGTTACAGGGAGAAGCTTTCTTT
TRBV7-2	-	TRBJ1-6	-	CASSLAVPGVSSPLHF	TGTGCCAGCAGCTTAGCGGTCCCAGGGGTAAGTTCACCCCTCCACTTT
TRBV28	TRBD2	TRBJ2-3	-	CASTSKGSGTVNTQYF	TGTGCCAGTACCTCAAAGGGTAGCGGGACTGTGAATACGCAGTATTTT
TRBV19	-	TRBJ2-7	-	CASSQGPLTYEQYF	TGTGCCAGTAGTCAGGGGCCGCTCACCTACGAGCAGTACTTC
TRBV4-2	-	TRBJ1-1	-	CASSQDSTLGGPGAFF	TGTGCCAGCAGCCAAGATTCGACCTTAGGTGGCCCGGGGGCTTTCTTT
TRBV10-2	TRBD1	TRBJ1-1	once	CASSVDRVNGEAFF	TGCGCCAGCAGTGTGGACAGGGTAAATGGTGAAGCTTTCTTT
TRBV5-1	-	TRBJ1-5	-	CASSLGDTLNQPQHF	TGCGCCAGCAGCTTGGGGGACACCCTTAATCAGCCCCAGCATTTT
TRBV19	TRBD2	TRBJ2-4	-	CASSSGTRVAKNIQYF	TGTGCCAGTAGTTCCGGGACTAGGGTGGCCAAAAACATTCAGTACTTC
TRBV5-4	-	TRBJ2-4	once	CASSLAVQNIQYF	TGTGCCAGCAGCTTGGCGGTCCAAAACATTCAGTACTTC
TRBV30	-	TRBJ2-3	-	CAWSLSTRDTQYF	TGTGCCTGGAGTCTCTCGACTAGGGATACGCAGTATTTT
TRBV29-1	TRBD1	TRBJ1-2	-	CSTTGGNGYTF	TGCAGCACTACAGGGGGGAATGGCTACACCTTC
TRBV18	TRBD1	TRBJ2-7	-	CASSYNTPGQGPYEQYF	TGTGCCAGCTCATACAACACTCCGGGACAGGGGCCCTACGAGCAGTACTTC
TRBV6-1	-	TRBJ1-6	-	CATAPGPYNSPLHF	TGTGCCACCGCCCCGGGTCCCTATAATTCACCCCTCCACTTT
TRBV7-2	TRBD2	TRBJ2-3	-	CASSLVASGGYSDTQYF	TGTGCCAGCAGCTTAGTGGCTAGCGGGGGGTACTCAGATACGCAGTATTTT
TRBV7-3	-	TRBJ1-1	few	CASSLNGDTEAFF	TGTGCCAGCAGCTTAAATGGAGACACTGAAGCTTTCTTT
TRBV27	TRBD1	TRBJ1-6	-	CASRERPDRVVRSPLHF	TGTGCCAGCAGGGAACGCCCAGACAGGGTCGTTCGGTCACCCCTCCACTTT
TRBV11-2	-	TRBJ2-1	-	CASSLAVEQFF	TGTGCCAGCAGCTTGGCGGTTGAGCAGTTCTTC
TRBV4-3	-	TRBJ1-3	-	CASSQITGRSGNTIYF	TGCGCCAGCAGCCAAATAACAGGACGCTCTGGAAACACCATATATTTT
TRBV4-1	-	TRBJ1-5	-	CASSQEFLPGSASNQPQHF	TGCGCCAGCAGCCAAGAATTCCTGCCCGGGTCGGCTTCCAATCAGCCCCAGCATTTT
TRBV30	-	TRBJ1-5	-	CAWSVAGDQPQHF	TGTGCCTGGAGTGTAGCGGGTGATCAGCCCCAGCATTTT
TRBV5-6	-	TRBJ1-2	-	CASSFAGYTYGYTF	TGTGCCAGCAGCTTCGCGGGGTACACCTATGGCTACACCTTC
TRBV7-9	-	TRBJ2-3	-	CASSLSLTDTQYF	TGTGCCAGCAGCTTAAGCCTCACAGATACGCAGTATTTT
TRBV11-2	-	TRBJ2-4	-	CASILTGGKNIQYF	TGTGCCAGCATCTTGACAGGCGGCAAAAACATTCAGTACTTC
TRBV6-5	-	TRBJ1-1	-	CASSYSTGKETFF	TGTGCCAGCAGTTACTCAACAGGGAAGGAAACTTTCTTT
TRBV5-6	-	TRBJ2-6	-	CASSYYSGANVLTF	TGTGCCAGCAGCTACTACTCTGGGGCCAACGTCCTGACTTTC
TRBV4-1	TRBD2	TRBJ2-7	-	CASSQAWTSGAHEQYF	TGCGCCAGCAGCCAAGCGTGGACTAGCGGGGCCCACGAGCAGTACTTC
TRBV18	-	TRBJ1-3	-	CASSPYGEPAGNTIYF	TGTGCCAGCTCACCGTACGGGGAGCCGGCCGGAAACACCATATATTTT
TRBV19	-	TRBJ2-3	-	CASSLQPDTQYF	TGTGCCAGTAGTCTACAGCCCGATACGCAGTATTTT
TRBV6-5	TRBD1	TRBJ2-3	-	CASSSQGARNTQYF	TGTGCCAGCAGTTCACAGGGGGCTAGGAATACGCAGTATTTT
TRBV7-9	TRBD1	TRBJ1-4	-	CASASAQGREKLFF	TGTGCCAGCGCTTCGGCACAGGGGAGGGAAAAACTGTTTTTT
TRBV5-6	TRBD1	TRBJ1-2	few	CASSLVWTGGNYGYTF	TGTGCCAGCAGCTTGGTCTGGACAGGGGGGAACTATGGCTACACCTTC
TRBV9	TRBD2	TRBJ2-4	-	CASSPMGGWDIQYF	TGTGCCAGCAGCCCCATGGGAGGGTGGGACATTCAGTACTTC
TRBV4-2	TRBD1	TRBJ1-2	once	CASSQVSKGAPHYGYTF	TGTGCCAGCAGCCAAGTCTCCAAGGGGGCCCCACACTATGGCTACACCTTC
TRBV14	TRBD1	TRBJ2-7	-	CASSPASGTGSYEQYF	TGTGCCAGCAGCCCGGCTTCCGGGACAGGGTCTTACGAGCAGTACTTC
TRBV19	-	TRBJ2-7	-	CASSSSGSSYEQYF	TGTGCCAGTAGTTCCTCCGGGAGCTCCTACGAGCAGTACTTC
TRBV9	-	TRBJ1-1	-	CASSVEPRTEAFF	TGTGCCAGCAGCGTAGAACCGAGGACTGAAGCTTTCTTT